The clone carrying this TCR beta chain was picked up a small number of times. The antigen is undetermined. TCRdb processed the RT-PCR reads anew with MiXCR; each CDR3 protein has one entry. This table has around 480,000 distinct CDR3 sequences, approximately 11% appearing once. Germline lookup yields CDR1 DFQATT and CDR2 SNEGSKA (reference sequence). V dropped 4 bases and J dropped 4 bases, with 10 bases sitting between them. CDR3 size: 12 residues. This entry comes from a study of response to subunit inactivated influenza vaccine. General observations from the study: Authors suggested few new T cells are recruited by each seasonal influenza vaccination.

The gene calls are TRBV20-1 and TRBJ1-2; D remains unclear. Here the sequenced sample was PBMCs from blood, taken about 40 days after vaccination. This sequence was found in a man aged 50 to 59 who received an inactivated influenza vaccine. This CDR3 is CSATRTGYGYTF. The CDR3 region has the DNA TGCAGTGCTACCCGGACGGGCTATGGCTACACCTTC.